A single sample gave rise to the 14 T cell receptor beta chains below, sequenced in a study of OX40 agonist ivuxolimab in advanced cancers. Profiled with immunoSEQ multiplex PCR; TCRdb holds only in-frame clones, not every one. The table includes about 93,000 clones, around 94% detected once. The specimen was CD4+ or CD8+ T cells sorted from blood, collected in a trial of the OX40 agonist ivuxolimab. The receptors were sampled from an adult with an advanced solid tumor such as melanoma, head and neck, liver or kidney cancer.

This clone appeared once. The chain employs TRBV5-1 and TRBJ1-3; D not resolved. V lost 0 bases and J 0 bases, leaving 16 bases between the germline ends. The CDR3 spans 18 residues. Germline V gene data show CDR1 as SGHRS and CDR2 as YFSETQ. The CDR3 DNA reads TGCGCCAGCAGCTTGGATGCTAAGGACGCATCCTCTGGAAACACCATATATTTT. Its translation: CASSLDAKDASSGNTIYF. Looking up the rest from reference TRBV5-1 and TRBJ1-3 gives the full variable domain: KAGVTQTPRYLIKTRGQQVTLSCSPISGHRSVSWYQQTPGQGLQFLFEYFSETQRNKGNFPGRFSGRQFSNSRSEMNVSTLELGDSALYLCASSLDAKDASSGNTIYFGEGSWLTVV.

The chain carries TRBV30 and TRBJ2-7, with D perhaps TRBD1 or TRBD2 (5 bases each). Trimming removed 4 bases at V and 0 bases at J, with 7 bases between. CDR3 length: 12 amino acids. Germline CDR1 and CDR2: GTSNPN and SVGIG (reference sequence). This CDR3 is CAWTGTSYEQYF. The CDR3 nucleotides read TGTGCCTGGACCGGGACCTCCTACGAGCAGTACTTC.

The V gene is TRBV6-6, the J gene TRBJ1-2; 7 bases fit TRBD1. Germline assignment: CDR1 MNHNY and CDR2 SVGAGI (reference sequence). The CDR3 extends over 15 amino acids. The junction had 6 bases not matched to a gene; V was cut back by 5 bases and J by 0 bases. This chain's CDR3 is CASSGEGQANYGYTF. CDR3 in DNA: TGTGCCAGCAGTGGAGAAGGACAGGCTAACTATGGCTACACCTTC.

This chain links TRBV2 with TRBJ1-3; 8 nucleotides match TRBD1. CDR3 length equals 15 residues. The V gene end was trimmed by 6 bases and the J gene end by 3 bases; junction bases not matched to a gene: 7. Germline V CDR1 and CDR2: SNHLY, FYNNEI. CDR3 DNA sequence: TGTGCCAGCAGGGATCCAGGGGGCCATGGAAACACCATATATTTT. Amino acids: CASRDPGGHGNTIYF.

The rearrangement joins TRBV11-2 to TRBJ2-1; D may be TRBD2 (5 bases). This CDR3 spans 11 amino acids. CDR1 is SGHAT, CDR2 FQNNGV, per germline. Between the trimmed V and J ends, which lost 5 bases and 9 bases, there was a span of 8 bases. The CDR3 sequence is CASSLLGEQFF. In DNA form, the CDR3 reads TGTGCCAGCAGCCTACTAGGTGAGCAGTTCTTC.

The count of this clone is one. This sequence joins TRBV7-6 and TRBJ2-5; D not certain. This CDR3 has 15 residues. The germline V gene encodes CDR1 SGHVS and CDR2 FNYEAQ. V shed 4 bases and J shed 0 bases, with 12 bases lying between them. This chain's CDR3 is CASSSGILDQETQYF. The CDR3 nucleotides are TGTGCCAGCAGCTCAGGAATCTTAGACCAAGAGACCCAGTACTTC.

With respect to this clone: A junction end diverges from the germline sequence, so it may reflect a read error. The chain links TRBV10-3 to TRBJ2-7; 12 bases fit TRBD1. Germline CDR1 and CDR2: ENHRY and SYGVKD. CDR3 length: 14 amino acids. CDR3 residues: CAISTGTGGYGQYF. Here the CDR3 DNA reads TGTGCCATCAGTACCGGGACAGGGGGCTACGGGCAGTACTTC.

The chain is built from TRBV7-9 and TRBJ1-2; D is ambiguous. This CDR3 spans 13 amino acids. V lost 2 bases to trimming and J lost 6 bases, with 10 bases between them. CDR1 SEHNR and CDR2 FQNEAQ come from the germline V gene (reference sequence). The CDR3, as DNA: TGTGCCAGCAGCTTATACCAGGCCGATGGCTACACCTTC. Translation: CASSLYQADGYTF.

The chain links TRBV27 to TRBJ2-1; possibly TRBD2 for D (5 bases). Germline CDR1 and CDR2: MNHEY and SMNVEV (reference sequence). The CDR3 has 12 amino acids. Deletions cut 7 bases from V and 6 bases from J, with 10 bases between. The DNA of the CDR3 is TGTGCCAGCACCGGGGTCAGCAATGAGCAGTTCTTC. Translating it yields CASTGVSNEQFF.

The chain links TRBV13 to TRBJ2-1, with 8 bases identical to TRBD2. The ends lost 5 bases at V and 4 bases at J; junction bases unmatched: 10. The CDR3 length is 16 residues. Germline-derived CDR1 and CDR2 are PRHDT and FYEKMQ (reference sequence). The CDR3 DNA sequence: TGTGCCAGCAGCCTATCCTGGGCGGGAGGTTACAATGAGCAGTTCTTC. Its protein product is CASSLSWAGGYNEQFF.

The table lists this clone with a count of one. This chain joins TRBV4-1 and TRBJ2-7, with unresolved D. Per germline, CDR1 MGHRA and CDR2 YSYEKL. CDR3 size: 15 residues. V was pared by 4 bases and J by 7 bases, with 20 bases between. The CDR3 protein is CASSRLLGPTVEQYF. CDR3 DNA: TGCGCCAGCAGCCGGTTGTTGGGCCCGACGGTTGAGCAGTACTTC.

J is TRBJ2-5 and V is TRBV7-6; 7 nucleotides agree with TRBD2. The trim removed 1 base at V and 4 bases at J, leaving 3 bases unmatched. CDR3 size: 14 residues. The V gene's germline CDR1 is SGHVS and CDR2 FNYEAQ. CDR3 nucleotide sequence: TGTGCCAGCAGCTTAGTCGCTAGCGGAGAGACCCAGTACTTC. Translating it yields CASSLVASGETQYF.

The CDR3 DNA reads TGTGCCACCAGCAGAGATCGATACGGAGTCCAAGAGACCCAGTACTTC. Its translation: CATSRDRYGVQETQYF. The rearrangement joins TRBV15 to TRBJ2-5; D uncertain. Trimming cost V 0 bases and J 1 base, with 12 bases left between them. CDR3 size: 16 residues. Per the germline V gene, CDR1 is LNHNV and CDR2 is YYDKDF (reference sequence).

The chain has TRBV19 and TRBJ1-1, with D tentatively TRBD1 (6 bases). This CDR3 is 13 amino acids long. Trimming took off 4 bases at V and 5 bases at J, with 11 bases between the two ends. Germline loops: CDR1 LNHDA, CDR2 SQIVND (reference sequence). CDR3 in amino acids: CASSRGRMTEAFF. The CDR3, as DNA: TGTGCCAGTAGTAGGGGGCGGATGACTGAAGCTTTCTTT. Combining the CDR3 with reference TRBV19 and TRBJ1-1 gives the whole variable domain DGGITQSPKYLFRKEGQNVTLSCEQNLNHDAMYWYRQDPGQGLRLIYYSQIVNDFQKGDIAEGYSVSREKKESFPLTVTSAQKNPTAFYLCASSRGRMTEAFFGQGTRLTVV.